This T cell receptor beta chain was sequenced during a study of T cell repertoires in cytomegalovirus infection. Study context: Recently identified HLA-C-restricted CMV epitopes were used, and well-studied HLA-B-restricted CMV epitopes were used as well. Through public TCR beta signatures, both CMV infection and matching HLA type were indicated. Study-wide findings and caveats: Carriage of CMV together with the relevant HLA was identifiable through cumulative public TCR beta family frequency. Dominant in the ex vivo response were TCR beta clonotypes restricted by HLA-C and specific for CMV.

This CDR3 has 16 residues. V shed 1 base, J shed 2 bases, and the junction held 3 bases outside the gene matches. The germline V gene encodes CDR1 SGHTA and CDR2 FQGTGA. This clonotype was seen more than once but under ten times. Antigen specificity is unknown. TCRdb independently ran MiXCR on the reads; one entry per CDR3 protein. The data show around 430,000 distinct CDR3 sequences, with under 55% seen just once and 43% held by the top ten. The J gene is TRBJ2-7, the V gene TRBV7-3; 12 nucleotides align to TRBD2. This sequence originates from a human donor in good health (CMV status not recorded). Some clones in this sample may be carry-over from other donors' samples. This material consisted of cultured PBMCs, taken from culture after CMV antigen stimulation. DNA for the CDR3: TGTGCCAGCAGCTTAAGACTAGCGGGAGTCCCCTACGAGCAGTACTTC. Protein product: CASSLRLAGVPYEQYF.